The 10 T cell receptor beta chains listed next were all sequenced from one sample in a study of T cell changes during pregnancy in multiple sclerosis (dated by TCRdb to between 2019 and 2020). The library was built by means of the immunoSEQ multiplex PCR assay. Sourced from immuneACCESS, this table was stored by TCRdb with only in-frame sequences that have V and J called. A share of the clones is absent; for the studies checked, an unresolved V gene accounts for under half, and the remainder has no known explanation. The sample table lists some 97,000 clones, about nine tenths of them with a count of one. The ten largest clones represent approximately 2% of the sample. The starting material was peripheral blood, obtained after pregnancy. These receptors came from a female donor with multiple sclerosis, enrolled in a pregnancy study.

The chain carries TRBV4-3 and TRBJ1-3, with a tentative D call TRBD1 (5 bases). The germline V gene encodes CDR1 LGHNA and CDR2 YSLEER. With 0 bases removed from V and 3 bases from J, the gap between germline ends came to 9 bases. This CDR3 region has 15 residues. CDR3 bases: TGCGCCAGCAGCCAAGATGCAGGGTTTGGAAACACCATATATTTT. This translates into CASSQDAGFGNTIYF.

This clone showed up just a few times. V and J are TRBV19 and TRBJ1-2, with 9 positions matching TRBD1. V gave up 4 bases and J gave up 8 bases; unmatched junction bases: 11. Germline V CDR1 and CDR2: LNHDA, SQIVND (reference sequence). There are 15 residues in the CDR3. CDR3 in amino acids: CASSSRDRVGKGYTF. The DNA of the CDR3 is TGTGCCAGTAGTAGCCGGGACAGGGTAGGGAAAGGCTACACCTTC. The full variable domain, rest sourced from reference TRBV19 and TRBJ1-2, is DGGITQSPKYLFRKEGQNVTLSCEQNLNHDAMYWYRQDPGQGLRLIYYSQIVNDFQKGDIAEGYSVSREKKESFPLTVTSAQKNPTAFYLCASSSRDRVGKGYTFGSGTRLTVV.

This sequence joins TRBV15 and TRBJ2-1, with TRBD2 matching 10 bases. J gave up 5 bases and V 0 bases, and 13 bases lay outside the gene matches. CDR3 length equals 19 residues. The germline V gene has CDR1 LNHNV and CDR2 YYDKDF (reference sequence). The CDR3 coding sequence is TGTGCCACCAGCAGAGAGGACCAGCGGGAGGGCCCTATTCACAATGAGCAGTTCTTC. As protein: CATSREDQREGPIHNEQFF.

The CDR3 DNA follows: TGCGCCAGCAGGCCCGGGTCGAACACCGGGGAGCTGTTTTTT. It translates to CASRPGSNTGELFF. The gene calls are TRBV5-1 and TRBJ2-2; D is unresolved. The germline CDR1 and CDR2 sequences are SGHRS and YFSETQ. Trimming shortened V by 5 bases and J by 0 bases, and 8 bases separated the two germline ends. The CDR3 runs to 14 residues.

The CDR3 sequence is CASSKRTGDETEAFF. The CDR3 DNA reads TGTGCCAGCAGCAAACGAACAGGGGATGAAACTGAAGCTTTCTTT. The gene calls are TRBV7-3 and TRBJ1-1; 7 positions match TRBD1. The CDR3 runs 15 residues. The ends lost 5 bases at V and 5 bases at J; junction bases unmatched: 11. Germline V CDR1 and CDR2: SGHTA, FQGTGA.

The V gene is TRBV2, the J gene TRBJ2-7; D is perhaps TRBD2 (5 bases). This CDR3 has 14 residues. The germline V gene has CDR1 SNHLY and CDR2 FYNNEI. V lost 6 bases to trimming and J lost 2 bases, with 14 bases between them. CDR3 amino acids: CASRPHSGTYEQYF. CDR3 in DNA: TGTGCCAGCAGGCCCCATTCGGGGACCTACGAGCAGTACTTC.

CDR3 DNA sequence: TGTGCCAGCAGCTCCTCCTCCGAGTTTTGGAACTATGGCTACACCTTC. It codes for CASSSSSEFWNYGYTF. The V and J genes are TRBV11-3 and TRBJ1-2; no clear D gene. The CDR3 spans 16 residues. Germline V gene data show CDR1 as SGHNT and CDR2 as YENEEA. Trimming left V 4 bases short and J 2 bases short, with 17 bases between.

The chain employs TRBV19 and TRBJ2-7, with D unclear. The CDR3 is 14 amino acids. Trimming removed 3 bases from V and 0 bases from J, with 9 bases in between. The V gene's germline CDR1 is LNHDA and CDR2 SQIVND (reference sequence). The CDR3 loop reads CASSMQAFSYEQYF. CDR3 coding DNA: TGTGCCAGTAGTATGCAGGCCTTCTCCTACGAGCAGTACTTC.

This chain joins TRBV19 and TRBJ2-1; 7 bases map to TRBD1. CDR3 length equals 14 residues. Per germline, CDR1 LNHDA and CDR2 SQIVND (reference sequence). Unmatched junction bases numbered 7, after V lost 4 bases and J lost 7 bases. CDR3 region: CASSTQGFPNEQFF. The DNA for the CDR3 is TGTGCCAGTAGTACACAGGGGTTTCCAAATGAGCAGTTCTTC.

This chain connects TRBV5-1 to TRBJ2-1, with D perhaps matching TRBD2 (5 bases). Germline V gene data show CDR1 as SGHRS and CDR2 as YFSETQ. The CDR3 runs to 12 residues. The V end was cut by 1 base, the J end by 9 bases, with 8 bases between. For the CDR3, the DNA is TGCGCCAGCAGCTTGATCGGAGGTGAGCAGTTCTTC. Amino acids: CASSLIGGEQFF. The variable domain in full, with the rest retrieved from reference TRBV5-1 and TRBJ2-1, is KAGVTQTPRYLIKTRGQQVTLSCSPISGHRSVSWYQQTPGQGLQFLFEYFSETQRNKGNFPGRFSGRQFSNSRSEMNVSTLELGDSALYLCASSLIGGEQFFGPGTRLTVL.